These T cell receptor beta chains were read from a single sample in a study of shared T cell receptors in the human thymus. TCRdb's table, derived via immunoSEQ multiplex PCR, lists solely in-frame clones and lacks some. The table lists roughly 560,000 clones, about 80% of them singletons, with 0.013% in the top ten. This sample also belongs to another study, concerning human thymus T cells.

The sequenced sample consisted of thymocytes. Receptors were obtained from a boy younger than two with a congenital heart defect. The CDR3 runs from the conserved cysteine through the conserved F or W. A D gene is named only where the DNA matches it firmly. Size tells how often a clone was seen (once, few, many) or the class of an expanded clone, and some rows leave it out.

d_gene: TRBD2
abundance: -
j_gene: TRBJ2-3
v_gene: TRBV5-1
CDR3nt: TGCGCCAGCAGCTGCCCCGGGACTAGAGGGGATACGCAGTATTTT
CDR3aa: CASSCPGTRGDTQYF

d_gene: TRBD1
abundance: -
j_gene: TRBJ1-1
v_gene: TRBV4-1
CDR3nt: TGCGCCAGCAGCCCGGGACAGGGAAAAACTGAAGCTTTCTTT
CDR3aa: CASSPGQGKTEAFF

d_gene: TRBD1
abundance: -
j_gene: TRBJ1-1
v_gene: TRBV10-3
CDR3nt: TGTGCCATCAGTGTAGGGACAGATAACACTGAAGCTTTCTTT
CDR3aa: CAISVGTDNTEAFF

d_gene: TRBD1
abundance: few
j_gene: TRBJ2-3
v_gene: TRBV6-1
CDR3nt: TGTGCCAGCAGTGGGCGAGCACAGGGGGTCGACACAGATACGCAGTATTTT
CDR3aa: CASSGRAQGVDTDTQYF

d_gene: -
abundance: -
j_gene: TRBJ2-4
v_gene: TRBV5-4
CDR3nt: TGTGCCAGCAGCCACGGGGACATTCAGTACTTC
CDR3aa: CASSHGDIQYF

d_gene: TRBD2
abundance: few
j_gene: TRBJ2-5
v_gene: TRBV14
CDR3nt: TGTGCCAGCAGCCAAGTCGCGGGAGGGCAAGAGACCCAGTACTTC
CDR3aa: CASSQVAGGQETQYF

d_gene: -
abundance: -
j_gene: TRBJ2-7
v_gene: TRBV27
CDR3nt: TGTGCCAGCAGTTTCCACGACAGGTTTGACGAGCAGTACTTC
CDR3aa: CASSFHDRFDEQYF

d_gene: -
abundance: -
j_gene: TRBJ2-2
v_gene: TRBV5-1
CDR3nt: TGCGCCAGCAGCTGGGTAGATTACAGCGGGGAGCTGTTTTTT
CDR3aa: CASSWVDYSGELFF

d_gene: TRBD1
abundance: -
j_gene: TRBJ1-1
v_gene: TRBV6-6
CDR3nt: TGTGCCAGCGTGGGCAACAGGGGGCCGAACACTGAAGCTTTCTTT
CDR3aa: CASVGNRGPNTEAFF

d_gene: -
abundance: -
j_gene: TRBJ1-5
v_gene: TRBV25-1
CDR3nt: TGTGCCAGCAGTGAATCAGATCTTTGGCCCCAGCATTTT
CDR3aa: CASSESDLWPQHF

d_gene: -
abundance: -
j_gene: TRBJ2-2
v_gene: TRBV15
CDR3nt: TGTGCCACCAGCAGTGTCGACAGGGAGGAAAACGGGGAGCTGTTTTTT
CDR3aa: CATSSVDREENGELFF

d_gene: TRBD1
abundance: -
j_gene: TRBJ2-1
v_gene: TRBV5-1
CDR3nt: TGCGCCAGCAGTTCCCATTCGACAGGGACCTCACTATTCTACAATGAGCAGTTCTTC
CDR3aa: CASSSHSTGTSLFYNEQFF

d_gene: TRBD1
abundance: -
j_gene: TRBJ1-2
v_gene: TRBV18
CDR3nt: TGTGCCAGCTCACCACGGGACAGGGTGTTGGGCTATGGCTACACCTTC
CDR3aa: CASSPRDRVLGYGYTF

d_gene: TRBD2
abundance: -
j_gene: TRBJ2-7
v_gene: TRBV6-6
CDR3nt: TGTGCCAGCAGCTCCAGCGGGAGTGTACACGAGCAGTACTTC
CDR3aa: CASSSSGSVHEQYF

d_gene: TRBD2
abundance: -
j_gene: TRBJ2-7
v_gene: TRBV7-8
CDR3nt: TGTGCCAGCAGCTTACGACCGGCTAGCGGGAGTGGGTGGGGCTACGAGCAGTACTTC
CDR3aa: CASSLRPASGSGWGYEQYF

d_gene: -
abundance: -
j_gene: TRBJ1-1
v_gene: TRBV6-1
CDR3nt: TGTGCCAGCACCCGAAACAGCAGGGCATCTGAAGCTTTCTTT
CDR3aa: CASTRNSRASEAFF

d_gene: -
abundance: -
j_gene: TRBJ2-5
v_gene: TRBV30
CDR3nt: TGTGCCTGGGTTCTGCTCCGCGGGCGGCCTAAAGAGACCCAGTACTTC
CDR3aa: CAWVLLRGRPKETQYF

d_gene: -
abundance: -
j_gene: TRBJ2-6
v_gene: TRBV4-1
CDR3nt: TGCGCCAGCAGCCGAGGAAACAATGGGGCCAACGTCCTGACTTTC
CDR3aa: CASSRGNNGANVLTF

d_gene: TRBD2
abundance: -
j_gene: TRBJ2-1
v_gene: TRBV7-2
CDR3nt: TGTGCCAGCAGCTTAGTGGGGGGGGAGCGGGAGATTCGCAATGAGCAGTTCTTC
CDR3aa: CASSLVGGEREIRNEQFF

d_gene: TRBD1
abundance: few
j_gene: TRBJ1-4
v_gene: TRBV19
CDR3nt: TGTGCCAGTAGTCACCTCCGGGACAGTAATGAAAAACTGTTTTTT
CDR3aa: CASSHLRDSNEKLFF

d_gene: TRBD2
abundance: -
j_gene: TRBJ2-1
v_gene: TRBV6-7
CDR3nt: TGTGCCAGCAGTTATAGTACTAGCGGGAGAAACGAGCAGTTCTTC
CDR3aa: CASSYSTSGRNEQFF

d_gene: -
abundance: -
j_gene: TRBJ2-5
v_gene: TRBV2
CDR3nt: TGTGCCAGCCAAACCGAGGCGGAGACCCAGTACTTC
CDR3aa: CASQTEAETQYF

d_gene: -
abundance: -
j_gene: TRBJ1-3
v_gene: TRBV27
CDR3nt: TGTGCCAGCAGTTTCCAGGGGACTGGAAACACCATATATTTT
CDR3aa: CASSFQGTGNTIYF

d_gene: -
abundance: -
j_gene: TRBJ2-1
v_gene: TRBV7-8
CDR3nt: TGTGCCAGCAGCTTAGTCCAGTCCTACAATGAGCAGTTCTTC
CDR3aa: CASSLVQSYNEQFF

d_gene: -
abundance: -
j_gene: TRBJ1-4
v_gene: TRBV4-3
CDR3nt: TGCGCCAGCAGCCCCCGGGGGGGGGATAATGAAAAACTGTTTTTT
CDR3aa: CASSPRGGDNEKLFF

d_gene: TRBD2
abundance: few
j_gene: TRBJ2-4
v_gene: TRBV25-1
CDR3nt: TGTGCCAGCAGTGAAACCGACTCCGGCGGGGGCATTCAGTACTTC
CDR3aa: CASSETDSGGGIQYF

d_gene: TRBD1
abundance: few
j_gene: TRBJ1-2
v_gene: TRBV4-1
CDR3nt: TGCGCCAGCAGCCACACGCACAGGGGGCGCGGAGTAGCGTACTATGGCTACACCTTC
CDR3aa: CASSHTHRGRGVAYYGYTF

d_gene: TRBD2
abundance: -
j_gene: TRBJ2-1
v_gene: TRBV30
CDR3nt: TGTGCCTGGAGTCCTCCTAGCGGGTGGGTCTCCTACAATGAGCAGTTCTTC
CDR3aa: CAWSPPSGWVSYNEQFF

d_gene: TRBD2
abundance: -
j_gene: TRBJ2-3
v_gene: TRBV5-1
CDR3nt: TGCGCCAGCAGCTTGGCCGGCAGGACTAGCGCCGCAGATACGCAGTATTTT
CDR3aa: CASSLAGRTSAADTQYF

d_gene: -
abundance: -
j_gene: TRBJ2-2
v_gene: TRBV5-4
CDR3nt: TGTGCCAGCAGTCATCGGACAGAAATGAACACCGGGGAGCTGTTTTTT
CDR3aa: CASSHRTEMNTGELFF

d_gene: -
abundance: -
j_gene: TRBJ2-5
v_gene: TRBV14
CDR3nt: TGTGCCAGCAGCCTTACAGGGTTGGAGACCCAGTACTTC
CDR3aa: CASSLTGLETQYF

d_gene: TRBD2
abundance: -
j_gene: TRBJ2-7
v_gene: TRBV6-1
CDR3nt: TGTGCCAGCAGTGAAGAAGGGGTGGCGGGAGTCAACGAGCAGTACTTC
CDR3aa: CASSEEGVAGVNEQYF

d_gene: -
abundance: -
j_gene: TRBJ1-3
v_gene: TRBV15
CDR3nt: TGTGCCACCAGCAGAGATGGTGTTGGGAGAGCCGGAAACACCATATATTTT
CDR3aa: CATSRDGVGRAGNTIYF

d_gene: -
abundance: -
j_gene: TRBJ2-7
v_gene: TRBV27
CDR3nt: TGTGCCAGCAGTGCAATGACAGGAGGACGTGACGAGCAGTACTTC
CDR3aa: CASSAMTGGRDEQYF

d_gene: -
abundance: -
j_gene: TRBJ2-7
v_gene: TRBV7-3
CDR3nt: TGTGCCAGCAGCGTTGACTTCCCGGGAGAGCAGTACTTC
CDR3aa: CASSVDFPGEQYF

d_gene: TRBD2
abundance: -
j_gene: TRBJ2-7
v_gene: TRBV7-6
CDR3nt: TGTGCCAGCAGCCCCCCTATACGGGAGGCCTCCTACGAGCAGTACTTC
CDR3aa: CASSPPIREASYEQYF

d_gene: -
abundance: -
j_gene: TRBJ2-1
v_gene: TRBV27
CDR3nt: TGTGCCAGCAGTCCCGGGACAACTGAGCAGTTCTTC
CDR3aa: CASSPGTTEQFF

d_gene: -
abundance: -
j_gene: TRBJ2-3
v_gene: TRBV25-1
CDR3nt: TGTGCCAGCAGTGCTGGCCCCAGGGGGAGCGGGTTGGCGGATACGCAGTATTTT
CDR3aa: CASSAGPRGSGLADTQYF

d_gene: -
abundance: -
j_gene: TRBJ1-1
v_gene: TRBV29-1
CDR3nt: TGCAGCGGACTTATGAACACTGAAGCTTTCTTT
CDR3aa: CSGLMNTEAFF

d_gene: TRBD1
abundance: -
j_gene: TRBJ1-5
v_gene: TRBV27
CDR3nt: TGTGCCAGCCGGGACAGGGGGCGAGGTCAGCCCCAGCATTTT
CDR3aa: CASRDRGRGQPQHF

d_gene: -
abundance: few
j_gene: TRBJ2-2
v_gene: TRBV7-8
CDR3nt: TGTGCCAGCAGCTCCCCGGGCACCGGGGAGCTGTTTTTT
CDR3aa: CASSSPGTGELFF

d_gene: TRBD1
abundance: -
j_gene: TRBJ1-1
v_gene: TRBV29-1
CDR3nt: TGCAGCGTGAACAGGGGTGGGACTGAAGCTTTCTTT
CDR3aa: CSVNRGGTEAFF